Following are 10 T cell receptor beta chains from one sample sequenced in a study of T cells in localized non-small cell lung cancer. The assay was immunoSEQ multiplex PCR, and TCRdb's table has in-frame clones only and misses some. The table includes about 78,000 clones, approximately 84% detected once. This sample comprised peripheral blood, obtained before any cancer treatment. Receptor source: a man aged 40 to 75 with stage I lung adenocarcinoma.

The chain uses TRBV18 and TRBJ1-2; TRBD1 matches at 7 bases. CDR3 length equals 15 residues. With V trimmed by 4 bases and J by 7 bases, 12 bases remained unmatched. Per germline, CDR1 KGHSH and CDR2 LQKENI. The CDR3 nucleotides read TGTGCCAGCTCACGCTCCCAAGACAGGGATGGTGGCTACACCTTC. This codes for CASSRSQDRDGGYTF.

This clone was observed once. The V call is TRBV30, the J call TRBJ2-1; D unclear. Germline CDR1 reads GTSNPN; CDR2 reads SVGIG (reference sequence). V was clipped by 3 bases and J by 4 bases, with 7 bases between them. CDR3 size: 12 residues. The CDR3 is CAWSAFYNEQFF. The CDR3 DNA sequence: TGTGCCTGGAGCGCCTTTTACAATGAGCAGTTCTTC. The variable domain in full, with the rest retrieved from reference TRBV30 and TRBJ2-1, is SQTIHQWPATLVQPVGSPLSLECTVEGTSNPNLYWYRQAAGRGLQLLFYSVGIGQISSEVPQNLSASRPQDRQFILSSKKLLLSDSGFYLCAWSAFYNEQFFGPGTRLTVL.

The V gene is TRBV11-2, the J gene TRBJ1-6, with a possible D match to TRBD1 (5 bases). Trimming removed 3 bases from V and 7 bases from J, with 7 bases in between. Looked up from germline, CDR1 is SGHAT and CDR2 is FQNNGV. The CDR3 is 13 amino acids. In DNA, the CDR3 is TGTGCCAGCAGCTTGGGACCGAATTCACCCCTCCACTTT. It translates to CASSLGPNSPLHF.

This clone came up once. The junction does not match germline at one end; this may be a read error. The sample has other DNA sequences that encode this CDR3 too. The chain is built from TRBV28 and TRBJ1-2, with D possibly being TRBD1 (6 bases). CDR3 length: 13 residues. Looked up from germline, CDR1 is MDHEN and CDR2 is SYDVKM. CDR3 sequence reads: CASSLRTDTGGTF. CDR3 DNA: TGTGCCAGTAGTTTAAGGACAGATACCGGAGGCACCTTC.

The J gene is TRBJ2-5, the V gene TRBV29-1, with D possibly called TRBD1 or TRBD2 (5 bases each). Per germline, CDR1 SQVTM and CDR2 ANQGSEA. With 6 bases removed from V and 4 bases from J, the gap between germline ends came to 12 bases. The CDR3 runs to 12 residues. In nucleotides, the CDR3 is TGCAGCGTCCTGACAGAGGGAGAGACCCAGTACTTC. Translated, it gives CSVLTEGETQYF.

The rearrangement uses TRBV19 and TRBJ2-5; 10 nucleotides agree with TRBD1. V shed 7 bases, J shed 5 bases, and the junction held 7 bases outside the gene matches. This CDR3 region has 14 residues. Germline V lookup: CDR1 LNHDA, CDR2 SQIVND (reference sequence). The CDR3, as DNA: TGTGCCAGTACCCCGACAGGGGGCGGGGAGACCCAGTACTTC. It is translated as CASTPTGGGETQYF. The variable domain in full, with the rest retrieved from reference TRBV19 and TRBJ2-5, is DGGITQSPKYLFRKEGQNVTLSCEQNLNHDAMYWYRQDPGQGLRLIYYSQIVNDFQKGDIAEGYSVSREKKESFPLTVTSAQKNPTAFYLCASTPTGGGETQYFGPGTRLLVL.

This chain connects TRBV6-6 to TRBJ2-7; 12 nucleotides align to TRBD1. CDR1 is MNHNY, CDR2 SVGAGI, per germline (reference sequence). The CDR3 sequence is 16 residues long. V lost 5 bases to trimming and J lost 4 bases; unmatched junction nucleotides: 9. The DNA for the CDR3 is TGTGCCAGCAGTCCGAACCGGGACAGGGGGCAGTACGAGCAGTACTTC. As protein: CASSPNRDRGQYEQYF.

The V gene is TRBV9, the J gene TRBJ2-1, with 8 bases that match TRBD2. V was pared by 4 bases and J by 7 bases, with 10 bases of the junction left unmatched. Per the germline V gene, CDR1 is SGDLS and CDR2 is YYNGEE. The CDR3 is 15 residues long. The CDR3 sequence is CASSPRGGHPNEQFF. CDR3 bases: TGTGCCAGCAGCCCCCGGGGGGGACATCCGAATGAGCAGTTCTTC. Filled out from reference TRBV9 and TRBJ2-1, the complete variable domain reads DSGVTQTPKHLITATGQRVTLRCSPRSGDLSVYWYQQSLDQGLQFLIQYYNGEERAKGNILERFSAQQFPDLHSELNLSSLELGDSALYFCASSPRGGHPNEQFFGPGTRLTVL.

The chain carries TRBV6-6 and TRBJ1-2; 7 bases are shared with TRBD1. Germline assignment: CDR1 MNHNY and CDR2 SVGAGI (reference sequence). V lost 4 bases to trimming and J lost 4 bases; unmatched junction nucleotides: 0. The CDR3 spans 12 residues. The CDR3 DNA reads as TGTGCCAGCAGTTCAGGGGGCTATGGCTACACCTTC. Translating it yields CASSSGGYGYTF.

The rearrangement links TRBV7-3 to TRBJ2-3; D remains ambiguous. Trimming cost V 2 bases and J 0 bases, with 6 bases left between them. This CDR3 is 14 amino acids long. Germline V gives CDR1 SGHTA, CDR2 FQGTGA. CDR3 region: CASSLLGSTDTQYF. The CDR3 DNA follows: TGTGCCAGCAGCTTATTAGGGAGCACAGATACGCAGTATTTT.